A single T cell receptor (beta chain) is shown here with its context. The data belong to a study of T cell clonotyping in hematopoietic cell transplantation. The CDR3 has 15 amino acids. Trimming removed 5 bases at V and 3 bases at J, with 16 bases between. Germline values: CDR1 MDHEN, CDR2 SYDVKM. Repertoires were generated with immunoSEQ multiplex PCR, while TCRdb's copy carries only in-frame clones and drops some. Of about 41,000 clones in the sample, less than 85% are singletons; the top ten hold approximately 3%. As for time point: recipient sample about 28 days before transplant, after cytoreduction.

The gene calls are TRBV28 and TRBJ1-1; D gene uncertain. Sequences were derived from peripheral blood mononuclear cells, sampled before stem cell transplant. This sequence originates from a man aged 55 to 69 with acute myeloid leukemia. Some clones in this sample may be carry-over from other donors' samples. CDR3 protein: CASSGSGYEDTEAFF. The CDR3 nucleotides read TGTGCCAGCAGTGGGTCGGGATACGAGGACACTGAAGCTTTCTTT.